Listed here are 28 T cell receptor beta chains from one sample, sequenced in a study of T cells in Graves' hyperthyroidism and ophthalmopathy. Amplification yielded TCR beta CDR3 regions, with RNA transcripts as the source. First-round RT-PCR targeting the TCR CDR3 was performed with the HTBI primer set. MiXCR was run by TCRdb on the multiplex PCR reads, yielding one entry per CDR3 protein. Seen here are hundreds of thousands of distinct CDR3 sequences, around 15% observed once, and the top ten hold 3.5% to 4.5%. The source material was blood. The origin of the receptors is a woman aged 40 to 55 with Graves' ophthalmopathy.

This clonotype was recorded at least ten times. The rearrangement joins TRBV5-1 to TRBJ2-7, with D possibly TRBD2 on 5 matching bases. Looked up from germline, CDR1 is SGHRS and CDR2 is YFSETQ. With 0 bases removed from V and 5 bases from J, the gap between germline ends came to 18 bases. CDR3 size: 16 residues. The CDR3 nucleotides are TGCGCCAGCAGCTTGGCCGAGCGGTTGGATGTTGACGAGCAGTACTTC. Its translation is CASSLAERLDVDEQYF. Variable domain in full (rest from reference TRBV5-1 and TRBJ2-7): KAGVTQTPRYLIKTRGQQVTLSCSPISGHRSVSWYQQTPGQGLQFLFEYFSETQRNKGNFPGRFSGRQFSNSRSEMNVSTLELGDSALYLCASSLAERLDVDEQYFGPGTRLTVT.

This clonotype has only a few counts. The chain recombines TRBV4-1 with TRBJ2-4; D unclear. CDR3 size: 12 residues. The germline V and J ends were trimmed by 0 bases and 8 bases, with 5 bases remaining between them. CDR1 is MGHRA, CDR2 YSYEKL, per germline. CDR3 sequence (DNA): TGCGCCAGCAGCCAAGATTGGGACATTCAGTACTTC. The encoded protein is CASSQDWDIQYF.

This clonotype was observed many times. This sequence joins TRBV15 and TRBJ1-2, with 12 bases matching TRBD1. This CDR3 comprises 15 residues. CDR1 LNHNV and CDR2 YYDKDF come from the germline V gene (reference sequence). V was pared by 2 bases and J by 8 bases, with 6 bases of the junction left unmatched. The CDR3 is CATSRKGQGAWGYTF. The CDR3 DNA sequence: TGTGCCACCAGCAGAAAGGGACAGGGGGCTTGGGGCTACACCTTC.

The chain employs TRBV6-1 and TRBJ1-5; the D is unclear. This CDR3 is built from 13 residues. V shed 5 bases and J shed 2 bases, with 7 bases lying between them. Germline assignment: CDR1 MNHNS and CDR2 SASEGT. The CDR3 sequence is CASSKEGNQPQHF. As DNA, the CDR3 is TGTGCCAGCAGTAAAGAAGGCAATCAGCCCCAGCATTTT.

In its sample, this clonotype was seen many times. V and J are TRBV4-1 and TRBJ1-1; TRBD1 is a possible D gene (5 bases). The ends were cut back, 4 bases at V and 4 bases at J, with 13 bases in the middle. Germline V gene sequence: CDR1 MGHRA, CDR2 YSYEKL. There are 14 residues in the CDR3. The CDR3 region is CASSPFGGSTEAFF. In DNA form, the CDR3 reads TGCGCCAGCAGCCCCTTTGGGGGGAGCACTGAAGCTTTCTTT.

This clonotype has a count of ten or more. The V and J genes are TRBV6-5 and TRBJ2-5; a weak D match, TRBD2 (6 bases). In germline, CDR1 is MNHEY, CDR2 SVGAGI. This CDR3 contains 14 residues. V was cut by 4 bases and J by 5 bases, with 14 bases left in between. DNA for the CDR3: TGTGCCAGCAGTTTAGCGGTAGTAGGGGAGACCCAGTACTTC. Its protein is CASSLAVVGETQYF.

This chain joins TRBV29-1 and TRBJ2-4; D is unresolved. V was shortened by 5 bases and J by 0 bases, with 5 bases between the two germline ends. From germline, CDR1 is SQVTM and CDR2 ANQGSEA. The CDR3 spans 12 residues. In DNA form, the CDR3 reads TGCAGCGTTTGGCAAGCCAAAAACATTCAGTACTTC. Its translation is CSVWQAKNIQYF. The whole variable domain, filled in from reference TRBV29-1 and TRBJ2-4, reads SAVISQKPSRDICQRGTSLTIQCQVDSQVTMMFWYRQQPGQSLTLIATANQGSEATYESGFVIDKFPISRPNLTFSTLTVSNMSPEDSSIYLCSVWQAKNIQYFGAGTRLSVL.

At least ten counts were recorded for this clonotype. This chain links TRBV12-3 or TRBV12-4 with TRBJ1-2; TRBD1 matches at 7 bases. This CDR3 contains 13 residues. J lost 6 bases, V lost 5 bases, and 6 bases had no gene match. CDR3 amino acids: CASSPRDSDGYTF. DNA of the CDR3: TGTGCCAGCAGTCCCCGGGACAGCGATGGCTACACCTTC.

This clonotype occurred many times. The J gene is TRBJ2-5, the V gene TRBV20-1; D is undetermined. The V end lost 6 bases, the J end lost 6 bases, and 14 bases lay between the germline ends. Germline V CDR1 and CDR2: DFQATT, SNEGSKA (reference sequence). This CDR3 region has 12 residues. CDR3 amino acids: CSAPESWKTQYF. In nucleotides, the CDR3 is TGCAGTGCCCCGGAGAGTTGGAAGACCCAGTACTTC.

This clonotype appeared many times. The chain combines TRBV24-1 with TRBJ2-7; D call uncertain. Germline CDR1 reads KGHDR; CDR2 reads SFDVKD. CDR3 length: 14 amino acids. V was shortened by 5 bases and J by 3 bases, with 13 bases between the two germline ends. CDR3 nucleotides: TGTGCCACCAGTGCCCTTGTGGCGGTCTACGAGCAGTACTTC. Protein: CATSALVAVYEQYF.

There are a few counts of this clonotype. This chain joins TRBV28 and TRBJ1-2, with a weak D call TRBD1 (6 bases). The CDR3 is 15 amino acids. The V gene lost 6 bases and the J gene lost 5 bases, with 19 bases spanning the gap. CDR1 and CDR2 from the germline V gene are MDHEN and SYDVKM. CDR3 amino acids: CASRKGGGREYGYTF. CDR3 DNA: TGTGCCAGCAGAAAAGGGGGGGGCAGGGAGTATGGCTACACCTTC.

This clonotype was counted ten times or more. The J gene is TRBJ1-1, the V gene TRBV12-3 or TRBV12-4; D uncertain. The V end lost 7 bases, the J end lost 4 bases, and 13 bases lay between the germline ends. The CDR3 sequence is 13 residues long. As DNA, the CDR3 is TGTGCCAGCAAATTCGCACGGAGCACTGAAGCTTTCTTT. Protein product: CASKFARSTEAFF.

This clonotype was recorded at least ten times. The genes are TRBV30 and TRBJ2-4; D is unresolved. V lost 8 bases, J lost 3 bases, and 14 bases lay in between. This CDR3 is 13 amino acids long. Germline CDR1 GTSNPN, CDR2 SVGIG (reference sequence). CDR3 DNA: TGTGCCCCCCTCCGACATTACAAAAACATTCAGTACTTC. Its translation is CAPLRHYKNIQYF.

This clonotype was counted only a few times. The genes are TRBV6-2 or TRBV6-3 and TRBJ2-2, with 9 bases aligning to TRBD1. CDR1 and CDR2 from the germline V gene are MNHEY and SVGEGT. After removal of 7 bases from V and 4 bases from J, the junction contained 10 bases not matched to a gene. The CDR3 sequence is 16 residues long. The CDR3, as DNA: TGTGCCAGCATTCCAGCCGGGACAGGGACCACCGGGGAGCTGTTTTTT. Translated: CASIPAGTGTTGELFF.

This clonotype was observed many times. The V and J genes are TRBV19 and TRBJ1-1; a possible D gene is TRBD1 (5 bases). The germline CDR1 and CDR2 sequences are LNHDA and SQIVND (reference sequence). The V and J ends lost 8 bases and 1 base respectively, with 11 bases between them. This CDR3 is built from 13 residues. The CDR3 region is CASRLTANTEAFF. The CDR3 nucleotides read TGTGCCAGTCGACTGACAGCGAACACTGAAGCTTTCTTT.

The table lists this clonotype with a few counts. The gene calls are TRBV12-3 or TRBV12-4 and TRBJ1-5; D call uncertain. This CDR3 comprises 13 residues. Trimming stripped 0 bases from V and 5 bases from J, with 5 bases between. The CDR3 sequence is CASSLAVHQPQHF. CDR3 bases: TGTGCCAGCAGTTTAGCAGTTCATCAGCCCCAGCATTTT.

Comment on this clonotype: Its ends do not fully match the called genes, so a read error is possible. The chain combines TRBV7-7 with TRBJ2-5; D not certain. CDR1 and CDR2 (germline): SSHAT, FNYEAQ (reference sequence). The CDR3 is 10 residues long. For the CDR3, the DNA is TGTGCTAGCACCGAGAAGGACCAGTACTTC. It encodes CASTEKDQYF.

CDR3: CASSQDRLAEAFF. CDR3 nucleotides: TGCGCCAGCAGCCAAGATAGGCTGGCTGAAGCTTTCTTT. The V call is TRBV4-1, the J call TRBJ1-1; D not resolved. CDR3 length equals 13 residues. Germline loops: CDR1 MGHRA, CDR2 YSYEKL. Trimming stripped 0 bases from V and 6 bases from J, with 8 bases between.

This clonotype was counted at least ten times. The genes are TRBV6-1 and TRBJ2-2; the D is unclear. CDR3 length: 13 amino acids. From germline, CDR1 is MNHNS and CDR2 SASEGT. Trimming stripped 6 bases from V and 2 bases from J, with 7 bases between. The CDR3 coding sequence is TGTGCCAGCAGGCTGACTAACACCGGGGAGCTGTTTTTT. Protein: CASRLTNTGELFF.

This clonotype showed up just a few times. In DNA form, the CDR3 reads TGCGCCAGCAGCTTGGGAGGGGCGGAGGGCACTGAAGCTTTCTTT. Translating it yields CASSLGGAEGTEAFF. V and J are TRBV5-1 and TRBJ1-1; perhaps TRBD1 as D (5 bases). The CDR3 spans 15 residues. Germline V gene lookup returns CDR1 SGHRS and CDR2 YFSETQ. The germline V and J ends were trimmed by 0 bases and 4 bases, with 13 bases remaining between them.

The chain couples TRBV19 to TRBJ2-7, with TRBD2 matching over 8 bases. The CDR3 is 14 amino acids. Germline V gene sequence: CDR1 LNHDA, CDR2 SQIVND (reference sequence). The ends lost 4 bases at V and 3 bases at J; junction bases unmatched: 5. The CDR3 loop is CASSTASGLYEQYF. The CDR3 DNA reads as TGTGCCAGTAGTACCGCTAGCGGGCTCTACGAGCAGTACTTC.

This clonotype occurred many times. The J gene is TRBJ1-1, the V gene TRBV12-3 or TRBV12-4; tentative D call: TRBD1 (6 bases). V lost 7 bases to trimming and J lost 3 bases, with 15 bases between them. CDR3 length: 14 residues. This CDR3 is CASNNWAGDTEAFF. The CDR3, as DNA: TGTGCCAGCAACAATTGGGCAGGGGACACTGAAGCTTTCTTT.

This sequence joins TRBV20-1 and TRBJ2-2; no definite D call. The V end lost 2 bases, the J end lost 5 bases, and 12 bases lay between the germline ends. From germline, CDR1 is DFQATT and CDR2 SNEGSKA (reference sequence). This CDR3 contains 14 residues. The CDR3: CSARLQETTGELFF. CDR3 nucleotide sequence: TGCAGTGCTAGATTGCAAGAAACTACCGGGGAGCTGTTTTTT.

Many counts were recorded for this clonotype. This sequence joins TRBV12-3 or TRBV12-4 and TRBJ1-2; D is unclear. The CDR3 runs 13 residues. Trimming pared 2 bases from V and 7 bases from J, leaving 11 bases between. CDR3 amino acids: CASSLRRESGYTF. The CDR3 nucleotides read TGTGCCAGCAGTTTACGGCGAGAGTCTGGCTACACCTTC.

This clonotype was counted at least ten times. V and J are TRBV12-3 or TRBV12-4 and TRBJ1-1, with D perhaps TRBD1 (6 bases). V lost 7 bases and J lost 3, with 18 bases in between. This CDR3 spans 15 amino acids. The chain's CDR3 is CASTPRGGQDTEAFF. Written as DNA, the CDR3 is TGTGCCAGCACCCCGCGTGGGGGGCAGGACACTGAAGCTTTCTTT.

This clonotype occurred many times. The V call is TRBV28, the J call TRBJ2-7; maybe TRBD1 (5 bases). The CDR3 runs to 14 residues. CDR1 and CDR2 (germline): MDHEN, SYDVKM. V lost 4 bases, J lost 4 bases, and 14 bases lay in between. CDR3 protein: CASSSPGLRYEQYF. The DNA for the CDR3 is TGTGCCAGCAGTTCCCCAGGGTTGCGGTACGAGCAGTACTTC.

The J gene is TRBJ2-7, the V gene TRBV7-3; 13 bases match TRBD2. Germline trimming cut 3 bases from V and 6 bases from J; bases unmatched to any gene: 5. The CDR3 is 15 amino acids. The germline gives CDR1 SGHTA, CDR2 FQGTGA. The CDR3 DNA reads as TGTGCCAGCAGCTTTGGACTAGCGGGAGCTCCCGAGCAGTACTTC. Encoded protein: CASSFGLAGAPEQYF. Drawing the rest from reference TRBV7-3 and TRBJ2-7, the complete variable domain is GAGVSQTPSNKVTEKGKYVELRCDPISGHTALYWYRQSLGQGPEFLIYFQGTGAADDSGLPNDRFFAVRPEGSVSTLKIQRTERGDSAVYLCASSFGLAGAPEQYFGPGTRLTVT.

This clonotype was recorded a few times. The gene calls are TRBV5-6 and TRBJ2-5, with D possibly TRBD1 on 6 matching bases. Germline CDR1 is SGHDT and CDR2 is YYEEEE. This CDR3 comprises 16 residues. Trimming stripped 1 base from V and 1 base from J, with 14 bases between. The CDR3 region has the DNA TGTGCCAGCAGCTTGCGGACAGAAGGGGCCCAAGAGACCCAGTACTTC. Translated, it gives CASSLRTEGAQETQYF.